The entry below gives a single TCR beta chain sequence along with its context. The CDR3 totals 16 residues. Trimming shortened V by 10 bases and J by 1 base, and 21 bases separated the two germline ends. These data originate in a study of blood T cell repertoires in COVID-19. Study summary: Acute and convalescent COVID-19 samples came from the United States, Italy and Spain. Nucleic acid was either cDNA or gDNA, and it came from T cells, B-cell-depleted T cells, or PBMCs.

In the original workflow: Amplification with reference gene primers provided the estimates of nucleated cell counts. Assay: immunoSEQ multiplex PCR; the TCRdb copy retains only in-frame clones and omits some. V and J calls and clone size are those listed in that table; D and trimming were worked out from the DNA. The repertoire includes 30,000 to 45,000 clones, approximately 78% of them detected once, and about 33% sits in the top ten. Sequencing input: peripheral blood. This chain connects TRBV23-1 to TRBJ2-3, with D possibly matching TRBD2 (5 bases). TRBV23-1 is annotated as an ORF whose role is uncertain. The sequence came from a man between 60 and 75 years old with acute or convalescent COVID-19. The CDR3 region has the DNA TGCGCCAACAGCCGCGATTTGGGCGGGCGCACAGATACGCAGTATTTT. Protein sequence: CANSRDLGGRTDTQYF.